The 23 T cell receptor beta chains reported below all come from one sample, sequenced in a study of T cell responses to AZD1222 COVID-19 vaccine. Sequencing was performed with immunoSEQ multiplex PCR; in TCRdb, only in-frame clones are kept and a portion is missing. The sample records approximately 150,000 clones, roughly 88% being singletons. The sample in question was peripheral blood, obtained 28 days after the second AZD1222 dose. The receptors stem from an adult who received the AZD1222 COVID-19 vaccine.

The CDR3, as DNA: TGTGCCAGCAGTTTCTGGGGGGGGGAAAATGAGCAGTTCTTC. It codes for CASSFWGGENEQFF. The J gene is TRBJ2-1, the V gene TRBV6-5, with 7 bases matching TRBD2. Germline CDR1 reads MNHEY; CDR2 reads SVGAGI. J was trimmed by 7 bases and V by 4 bases; bases with no gene match: 7. This CDR3 contains 14 residues.

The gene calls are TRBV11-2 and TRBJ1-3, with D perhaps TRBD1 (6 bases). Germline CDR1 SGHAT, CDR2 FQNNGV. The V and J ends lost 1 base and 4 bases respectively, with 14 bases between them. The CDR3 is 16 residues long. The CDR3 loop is CASSLGNTGSGNTIYF. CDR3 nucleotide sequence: TGTGCCAGCAGCTTAGGGAATACAGGGTCCGGAAACACCATATATTTT.

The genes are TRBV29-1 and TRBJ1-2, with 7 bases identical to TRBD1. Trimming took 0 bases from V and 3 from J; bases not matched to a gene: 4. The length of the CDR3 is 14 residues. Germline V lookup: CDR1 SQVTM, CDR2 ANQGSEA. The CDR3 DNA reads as TGCAGCGTTGAAGAGGAGGGGGCGGACTATGGCTACACCTTC. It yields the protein CSVEEEGADYGYTF.

The chain's CDR3 is CASSPPNAGTKYEQYF. CDR3 coding DNA: TGTGCCAGCTCACCACCGAATGCCGGGACAAAATACGAGCAGTACTTC. The chain uses TRBV18 and TRBJ2-7, with a tentative D call TRBD1 (6 bases). The CDR3 extends over 16 amino acids. Germline V gene lookup returns CDR1 KGHSH and CDR2 LQKENI. V was trimmed by 0 bases and J by 4 bases, leaving 16 bases between them.

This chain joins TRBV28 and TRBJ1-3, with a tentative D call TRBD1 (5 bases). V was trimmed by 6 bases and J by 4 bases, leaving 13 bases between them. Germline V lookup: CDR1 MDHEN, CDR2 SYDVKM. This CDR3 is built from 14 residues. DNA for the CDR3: TGTGCCAGCAGCCCTGGGACGGCGGGAAACACCATATATTTT. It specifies CASSPGTAGNTIYF.

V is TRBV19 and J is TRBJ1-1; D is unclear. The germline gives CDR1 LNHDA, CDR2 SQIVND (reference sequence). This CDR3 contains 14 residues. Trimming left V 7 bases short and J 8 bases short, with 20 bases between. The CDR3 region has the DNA TGTGCCAGTATTTTGACACCCAAGGCGGCCGAAGCTTTCTTT. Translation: CASILTPKAAEAFF.

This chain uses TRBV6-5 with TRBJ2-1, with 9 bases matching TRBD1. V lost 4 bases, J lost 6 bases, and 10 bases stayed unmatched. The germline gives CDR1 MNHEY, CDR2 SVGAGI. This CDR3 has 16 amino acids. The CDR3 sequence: CASSSPQGAIFNEQFF. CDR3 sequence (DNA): TGTGCCAGCAGTTCCCCACAGGGGGCAATCTTCAATGAGCAGTTCTTC.

As DNA, the CDR3 is TGTGCCAGCAGCCGGGACAGGGGTGAAAAACTGTTTTTT. It codes for CASSRDRGEKLFF. The chain employs TRBV6-4 and TRBJ1-4; 10 positions agree with TRBD1. CDR1 is MRHNA, CDR2 SNTAGT, per germline. Unmatched junction bases numbered 2, after V lost 6 bases and J lost 7 bases. The CDR3 runs to 13 residues.

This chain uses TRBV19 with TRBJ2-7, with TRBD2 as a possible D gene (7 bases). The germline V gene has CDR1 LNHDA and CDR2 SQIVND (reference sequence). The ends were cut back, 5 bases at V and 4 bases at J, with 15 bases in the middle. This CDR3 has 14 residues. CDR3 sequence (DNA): TGTGCCAGTAGTTATGGCGGGGGCCTTTACGAGCAGTACTTC. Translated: CASSYGGGLYEQYF.

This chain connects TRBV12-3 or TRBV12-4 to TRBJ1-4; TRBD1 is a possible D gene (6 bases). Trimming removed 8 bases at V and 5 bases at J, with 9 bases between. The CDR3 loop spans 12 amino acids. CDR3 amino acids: CASGQGNEKLFF. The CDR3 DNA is TGTGCCAGCGGGCAGGGGAATGAAAAACTGTTTTTT.

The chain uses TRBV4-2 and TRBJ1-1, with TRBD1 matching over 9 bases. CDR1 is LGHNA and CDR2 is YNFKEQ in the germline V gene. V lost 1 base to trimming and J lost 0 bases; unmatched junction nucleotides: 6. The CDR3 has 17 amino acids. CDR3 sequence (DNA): TGTGCCAGCAGCCAAGCGGACAGGGGTCTTATGAACACTGAAGCTTTCTTT. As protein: CASSQADRGLMNTEAFF.

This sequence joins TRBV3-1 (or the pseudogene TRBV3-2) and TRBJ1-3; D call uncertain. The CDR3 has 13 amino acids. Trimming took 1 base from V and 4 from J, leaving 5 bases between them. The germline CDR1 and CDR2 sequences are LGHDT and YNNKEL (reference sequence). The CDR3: CASSQVSGNTIYF. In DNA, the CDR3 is TGTGCCAGCAGCCAAGTCTCAGGAAACACCATATATTTT.

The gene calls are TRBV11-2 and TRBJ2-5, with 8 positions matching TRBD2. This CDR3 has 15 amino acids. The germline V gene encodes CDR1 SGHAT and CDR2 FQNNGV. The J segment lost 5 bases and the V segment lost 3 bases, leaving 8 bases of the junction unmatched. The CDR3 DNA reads TGTGCCAGCAGCTTGACTGTGGGACTAGAGGAGACCCAGTACTTC. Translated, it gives CASSLTVGLEETQYF.

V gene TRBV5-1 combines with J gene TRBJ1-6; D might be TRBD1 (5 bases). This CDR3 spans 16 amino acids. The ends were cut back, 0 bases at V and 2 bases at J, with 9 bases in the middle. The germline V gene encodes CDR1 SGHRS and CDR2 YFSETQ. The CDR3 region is CASSLAGTTYNSPLHF. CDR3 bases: TGCGCCAGCAGCTTGGCTGGGACGACCTATAATTCACCCCTCCACTTT.

The CDR3 reads CASSPRGSSTDTQYF. CDR3 bases: TGTGCCAGCAGTCCCCGGGGCTCTAGCACAGATACGCAGTATTTT. V gene TRBV27 combines with J gene TRBJ2-3; the D call may be TRBD1 or TRBD2 (5 bases each). Trimming left V 5 bases short and J 0 bases short, with 12 bases between. Germline CDR1 MNHEY, CDR2 SMNVEV (reference sequence). The CDR3 length is 15 residues.

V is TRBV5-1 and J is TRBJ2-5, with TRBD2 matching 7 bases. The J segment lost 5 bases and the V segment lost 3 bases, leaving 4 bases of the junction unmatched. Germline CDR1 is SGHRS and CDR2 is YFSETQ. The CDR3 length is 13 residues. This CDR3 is CASSWEGKETQYF. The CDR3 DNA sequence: TGCGCCAGCAGCTGGGAGGGCAAGGAGACCCAGTACTTC.

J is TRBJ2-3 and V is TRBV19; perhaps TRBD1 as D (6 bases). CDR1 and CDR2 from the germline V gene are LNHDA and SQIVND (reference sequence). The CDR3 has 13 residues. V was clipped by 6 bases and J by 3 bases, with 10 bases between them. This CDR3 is CASRNTGTDTQYF. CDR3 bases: TGTGCCAGTAGGAATACAGGGACAGATACGCAGTATTTT.

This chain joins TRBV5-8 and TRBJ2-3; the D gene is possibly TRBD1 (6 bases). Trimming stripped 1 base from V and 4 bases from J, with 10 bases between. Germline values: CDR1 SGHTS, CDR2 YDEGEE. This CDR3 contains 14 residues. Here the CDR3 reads CASSLNRAADTQYF. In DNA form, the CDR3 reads TGTGCCAGCAGCTTGAACAGGGCGGCAGATACGCAGTATTTT.

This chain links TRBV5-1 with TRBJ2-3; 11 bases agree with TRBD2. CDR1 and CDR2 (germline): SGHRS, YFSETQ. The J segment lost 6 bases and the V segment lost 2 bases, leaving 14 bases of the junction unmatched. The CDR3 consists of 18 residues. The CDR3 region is CASSFRLAGGGERDTQYF. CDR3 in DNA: TGCGCCAGCAGCTTCCGCCTAGCGGGGGGAGGTGAACGGGATACGCAGTATTTT.

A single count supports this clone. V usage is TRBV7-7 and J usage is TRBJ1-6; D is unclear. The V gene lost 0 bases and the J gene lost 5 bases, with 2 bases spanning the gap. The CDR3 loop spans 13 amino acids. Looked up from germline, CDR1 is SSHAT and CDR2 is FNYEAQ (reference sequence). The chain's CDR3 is CASSLADNSPLHF. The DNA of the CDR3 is TGTGCCAGCAGCTTAGCGGATAATTCACCCCTCCACTTT.

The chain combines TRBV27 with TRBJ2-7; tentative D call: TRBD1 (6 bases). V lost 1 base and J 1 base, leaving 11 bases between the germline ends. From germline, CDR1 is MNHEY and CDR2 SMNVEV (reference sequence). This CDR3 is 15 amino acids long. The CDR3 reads CASSLLGTQSYEQYF. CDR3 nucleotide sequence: TGTGCCAGCAGTTTATTAGGGACACAGTCCTACGAGCAGTACTTC.

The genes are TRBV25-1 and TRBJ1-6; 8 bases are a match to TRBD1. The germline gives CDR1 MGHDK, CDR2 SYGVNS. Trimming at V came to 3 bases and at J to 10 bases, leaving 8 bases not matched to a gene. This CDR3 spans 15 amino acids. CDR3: CASSDDRGVYSPLHF. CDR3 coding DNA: TGTGCCAGCAGTGACGACAGGGGAGTGTACTCACCCCTCCACTTT.

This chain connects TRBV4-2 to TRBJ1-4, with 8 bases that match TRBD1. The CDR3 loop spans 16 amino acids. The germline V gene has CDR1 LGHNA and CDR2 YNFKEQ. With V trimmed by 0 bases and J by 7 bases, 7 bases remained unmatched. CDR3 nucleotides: TGTGCCAGCAGCCAAGACCCCGGACAGGGCCCTGAAAAACTGTTTTTT. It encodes CASSQDPGQGPEKLFF.